This T cell receptor (beta chain) was identified during a study of cytomegalovirus exposure and HLA in healthy donors. Study at large: Researchers found that roughly 81% of around 400 genotyped donors fell within the Caucasian-associated ancestry cluster.

PCR employed 60 Vbeta and 13 Jbeta primers. Original processing methods: In a later analysis, around 87 million unique TCR beta chains included roughly 11 million shared by two or more donors. Sequenced by immunoSEQ multiplex PCR; TCRdb stores in-frame clones only, minus some. Clonal size and the V and J genes are those of that table, whereas D and trimming came from the DNA. The sample lists around 100,000 clones, 60% to 85% occurring once. About this clone: The antigen is undetermined.

From germline, CDR1 is KGHSH and CDR2 LQKENI. With 5 bases removed from V and 2 bases from J, the gap between germline ends came to 16 bases. The CDR3 sequence is 15 residues long. Study-wide points: Earlier analysis found most TCR beta V segments productive about 90% or about 30% of the time. In a later analysis, at a false discovery rate of 0.05, over 15,000 TCR beta sequences matched HLA alleles.

The chain joins TRBV18 to TRBJ2-7; D is uncertain. The sample consisted of PBMCs. This TCR came from a female donor in good health and CMV-seropositive. This CDR3 is CASSIRRGRPYEQYF. In DNA form, the CDR3 reads TGTGCCAGCTCAATAAGGCGAGGAAGACCCTACGAGCAGTACTTC.